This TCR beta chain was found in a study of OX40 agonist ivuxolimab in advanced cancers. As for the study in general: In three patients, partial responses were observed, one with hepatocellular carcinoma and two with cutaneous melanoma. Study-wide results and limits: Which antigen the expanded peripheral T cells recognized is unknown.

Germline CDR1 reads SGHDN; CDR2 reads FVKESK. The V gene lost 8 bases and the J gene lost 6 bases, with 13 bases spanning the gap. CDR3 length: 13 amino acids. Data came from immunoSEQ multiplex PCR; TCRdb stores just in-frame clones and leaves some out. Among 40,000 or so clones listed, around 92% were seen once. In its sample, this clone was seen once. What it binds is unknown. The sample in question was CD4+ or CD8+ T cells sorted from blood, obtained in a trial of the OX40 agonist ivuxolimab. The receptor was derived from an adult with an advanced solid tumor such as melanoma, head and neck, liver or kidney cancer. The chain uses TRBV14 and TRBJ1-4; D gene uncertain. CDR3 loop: CASGSSGDEKLFF. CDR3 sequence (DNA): TGTGCCAGCGGGTCCTCCGGCGATGAAAAACTGTTTTTT.